This entry concerns a single TCR beta chain. This record comes from a study of blood T cell repertoires in COVID-19. Study information: The origin of the acute and convalescent COVID-19 samples was the United States, Italy and Spain.

Trimming cost V 8 bases and J 2 bases, with 10 bases left between them. The CDR3 has 12 residues. From germline, CDR1 is MNHNY and CDR2 SVGAGI (reference sequence). How the authors handled the data: Cell counts per sample came from amplifying reference gene primers. The method was immunoSEQ multiplex PCR; TCRdb's version includes in-frame clones alone and lacks a portion of them. V, J and clone size reflect that table, while D and trimming were determined from the DNA. The profile shows under 350,000 clones, approximately 86% of them singletons. Participant ages covered roughly 18 to 89 years across 24 US areas. Membership in each cohort depended on participant-reported clinical history.

The TCR originated in a woman aged 40 to 50 with acute COVID-19. The chain combines TRBV6-6 with TRBJ2-7, with D perhaps TRBD2 (6 bases). Sequencing was carried out using PBMCs or T cells enriched from blood (not recorded which). CDR3 sequence: CASWRGTYEQYF. CDR3 DNA sequence: TGTGCCAGCTGGCGGGGAACCTACGAGCAGTACTTC.